The table lists the clone carrying this T cell receptor (beta chain) with a few counts. Its antigen remains unidentified. The data are from a study of response to subunit inactivated influenza vaccine. Broader study findings: The study's authors posited that every seasonal influenza vaccination enlists few new T cells.

There are 13 residues in the CDR3. Germline lookup yields CDR1 MNHNS and CDR2 SASEGT. The junction had 7 bases not matched to a gene; V was cut back by 5 bases and J by 12 bases. TCRdb reprocessed the RT-PCR reads via MiXCR and lists one record per CDR3 protein. The sample lists about 540,000 distinct CDR3 sequences; roughly a quarter were seen once. These data also formed part of another study, on T cells expressing NK-cell markers. This second study notes: UMIs accompanied the 5'RACE template switching by which TCR beta cDNA was made. In sorted CD3+CD56+NKG2C+, CD3+CD56+NKG2C- and CD3+CD56-NKG2C+ T cells, TCR beta repertoires were obtained. HCMV serostatus: seven of eight sequenced donors positive, one negative. Of the CD8+ T cell pool in 5 to 7 donors, roughly 1.0-8% was accounted for by dominant NKG2C+ clonotypes.

This clonotype originated in a man aged 45-65 years who received an inactivated influenza vaccine. V usage is TRBV6-1 and J usage is TRBJ1-6; 7 positions match TRBD1. The source was CD4+ T cells sorted from PBMCs, collected 11 to 12 days after vaccination. CDR3 sequence reads: CASSQTGDRPLHF. CDR3 coding DNA: TGTGCCAGCAGTCAAACAGGGGATCGACCCCTCCACTTT.